This is a list of T cell receptor beta chains from one sample in a study of cytomegalovirus exposure and HLA in healthy donors. The method was immunoSEQ multiplex PCR; TCRdb's version includes in-frame clones alone and lacks a portion of them. The sample lists 200,000 or so clones; about 88% were seen once. Sequenced sample: PBMCs. The receptors were sampled from a girl in the first two years of life in good health and CMV-seronegative. CDR3s include the opening cysteine and the closing phenylalanine or tryptophan. A D gene is named only where the DNA matches it firmly. A clone size is listed for some rows: how often the clone was seen (once, few, many), or a class if it is expanded.

clone size	D gene	V gene	CDR3 length	J gene	CDR3 protein	CDR3 DNA
.	.	TRBV6-5	14	TRBJ1-4	CASSDKQGNEKLFF	TGTGCCAGCAGTGACAAACAGGGAAATGAAAAACTGTTTTTT
.	TRBD1	TRBV4-2	14	TRBJ2-1	CASSRDRVDGEQFF	TGTGCCAGCAGCCGGGACAGGGTGGATGGTGAGCAGTTCTTC
.	TRBD1	TRBV13	15	TRBJ2-7	CASSFDRVSIDEQYF	TGTGCCAGCAGCTTCGACAGGGTGTCTATAGACGAGCAGTACTTC
.	TRBD2	TRBV6-1	15	TRBJ2-5	CASSDWRGGLVTQYF	TGTGCCAGCAGTGATTGGCGGGGGGGCCTGGTGACCCAGTACTTC
.	.	TRBV11-3	14	TRBJ2-7	CASSLLGRDYEQYF	TGTGCCAGCAGCTTACTAGGGCGGGACTACGAGCAGTACTTC
.	.	TRBV15	13	TRBJ1-2	CATSRGQGCGYTF	TGTGCCACCAGCAGAGGTCAGGGATGTGGCTACACCTTC
.	.	TRBV9	20	TRBJ2-3	CASSVDRTGGAASGRYTQYF	TGTGCCAGCAGCGTAGACCGGACAGGGGGAGCCGCTAGCGGGAGATATACGCAGTATTTT
.	.	TRBV7-3	19	TRBJ2-3	CASSSQLSFGGGYTDTQYF	TGTGCCAGCAGCTCCCAACTTTCTTTCGGGGGAGGATACACAGATACGCAGTATTTT
.	.	TRBV9	16	TRBJ2-7	CASSVGPLGDAYEQYF	TGTGCCAGCAGCGTAGGGCCTTTAGGGGATGCCTACGAGCAGTACTTC
.	.	TRBV11-2	14	TRBJ2-2	CASRPIANTGELFF	TGTGCCAGCAGGCCTATTGCGAACACCGGGGAGCTGTTTTTT
.	TRBD1	TRBV19	17	TRBJ1-5	CASSIETGVSSNQPQHF	TGTGCCAGTAGTATAGAGACAGGGGTCAGTAGCAATCAGCCCCAGCATTTT
once	TRBD1	TRBV9	15	TRBJ2-1	CASSVDGTDYNEQFF	TGTGCCAGCAGCGTAGACGGGACAGATTACAATGAGCAGTTCTTC
.	.	TRBV30	15	TRBJ1-1	CAWSPGGHMNTEAFF	TGTGCCTGGAGTCCGGGGGGACACATGAACACTGAAGCTTTCTTT
.	TRBD2	TRBV7-3	15	TRBJ2-1	CASSLWGLADNEQFF	TGTGCCAGCAGCTTATGGGGACTAGCGGATAATGAGCAGTTCTTC
.	.	TRBV7-2	14	TRBJ1-1	CASSPRISNTEAFF	TGTGCCAGCAGCCCGAGGATCTCGAACACTGAAGCTTTCTTT
.	.	TRBV10-3	14	TRBJ2-5	CAIRPPGPQETQYF	TGTGCCATCAGACCCCCAGGGCCTCAAGAGACCCAGTACTTC
.	.	TRBV6-1	14	TRBJ1-5	CASSDSGGGQPQHF	TGTGCCAGCAGTGATAGCGGCGGAGGACAGCCCCAGCATTTT
.	.	TRBV9	14	TRBJ1-3	CASSEGQLGNTIYF	TGTGCCAGCAGCGAAGGACAGTTAGGAAACACCATATATTTT
.	.	TRBV15	15	TRBJ1-1	CATSRDRGIGSEAFF	TGTGCCACCAGCAGAGATCGGGGGATTGGTTCTGAAGCTTTCTTT
.	.	TRBV4-2	15	TRBJ1-6	CASSQARTANSPLHF	TGTGCCAGCAGCCAAGCCCGGACAGCAAATTCACCCCTCCACTTT
.	.	TRBV12-5	23	TRBJ2-1	CASGFLSSSLHGSARGGRNEQFF	TGTGCTAGTGGTTTCCTCTCCTCCAGCCTACATGGGTCGGCTAGGGGGGGCCGGAATGAGCAGTTCTTC
once	TRBD2	TRBV11-2	16	TRBJ2-1	CASSLTTSGSYNEQFF	TGTGCCAGCAGCCTCACTACTAGCGGGTCCTACAATGAGCAGTTCTTC
.	.	TRBV11-2	16	TRBJ2-7	CASRRRWGESAREQYF	TGTGCCAGCAGACGACGATGGGGGGAGTCGGCCCGCGAGCAGTACTTC
.	TRBD2	TRBV4-1	17	TRBJ2-7	CASSQEILAGFTYEQYF	TGCGCCAGCAGCCAAGAGATCCTAGCGGGGTTCACTTACGAGCAGTACTTC
.	TRBD1	TRBV7-9	13	TRBJ2-5	CASSPPDRPTQYF	TGTGCCAGCAGCCCCCCGGACAGGCCGACCCAGTACTTC
.	.	TRBV9	15	TRBJ1-2	CASSAWGDGTYGYTF	TGTGCCAGCAGCGCCTGGGGGGATGGGACCTATGGCTACACCTTC
.	TRBD2	TRBV25-1	12	TRBJ2-1	CASSGLREGPFF	TGTGCCAGCAGTGGACTTCGGGAGGGGCCGTTCTTC
.	TRBD1	TRBV9	14	TRBJ1-1	CASSATGSYTEAFF	TGTGCCAGCAGCGCGACAGGGTCGTACACTGAAGCTTTCTTT
.	TRBD1	TRBV15	17	TRBJ1-4	CATSRVRQTGGDEKLFF	TGTGCCACCAGCAGAGTAAGACAGACAGGGGGTGATGAAAAACTGTTTTTT
.	TRBD1	TRBV30	15	TRBJ1-6	CAWSVLGGRNSPLHF	TGTGCCTGGAGTGTCCTAGGGGGCAGGAATTCACCCCTCCACTTT
.	TRBD1	TRBV9	15	TRBJ1-3	CASSARQGSGNTIYF	TGTGCCAGCAGCGCACGACAGGGTTCTGGAAACACCATATATTTT
.	TRBD2	TRBV11-2	17	TRBJ2-3	CASSLGGLAGGTDTQYF	TGTGCCAGCAGCTTAGGAGGACTAGCGGGGGGCACAGATACGCAGTATTTT
.	TRBD1	TRBV5-4	15	TRBJ2-7	CASGINRGSSYEQYF	TGTGCCAGCGGTATAAACAGGGGTTCTTCCTACGAGCAGTACTTC
.	.	TRBV5-1	15	TRBJ2-7	CASSLGQATSYEQYF	TGCGCCAGCAGCTTGGGGCAGGCCACTTCCTACGAGCAGTACTTC
.	TRBD1	TRBV27	18	TRBJ1-2	CASSPTPGQGSIPYGYTF	TGTGCCAGCAGTCCCACCCCGGGACAGGGGTCAATTCCCTATGGCTACACCTTC
few	TRBD1	TRBV7-9	15	TRBJ1-2	CASSLRDRGLYGYTF	TGTGCCAGCAGCTTAAGGGACAGGGGTCTCTATGGCTACACCTTC
.	TRBD2	TRBV7-2	16	TRBJ2-1	CASSIGSGLAVNEQFF	TGTGCCAGCAGCATAGGCTCGGGACTAGCGGTCAATGAGCAGTTCTTC
.	.	TRBV19	13	TRBJ1-1	CASSKTGHTEAFF	TGTGCCAGTAGTAAAACAGGTCACACTGAAGCTTTCTTT
.	TRBD2	TRBV7-2	15	TRBJ2-1	CASSFSGGAYNEQFF	TGTGCCAGCAGCTTTAGCGGGGGGGCCTACAATGAGCAGTTCTTC
.	TRBD2	TRBV29-1	15	TRBJ2-1	CSVDRPSGRAHEQFF	TGCAGCGTTGACCGCCCTAGCGGGAGGGCCCATGAGCAGTTCTTC
.	TRBD1	TRBV5-1	18	TRBJ1-4	CASSPGQGAIGTNEKLFF	TGCGCCAGCAGCCCGGGACAGGGGGCTATTGGGACTAATGAAAAACTGTTTTTT
.	.	TRBV7-9	16	TRBJ2-6	CASSTLQVYGANVLTF	TGTGCCAGCAGCACGTTGCAGGTATACGGGGCCAACGTCCTGACTTTC
few	.	TRBV7-6	13	TRBJ2-7	CASSLGIAYEQYF	TGTGCCAGCAGCTTAGGGATAGCGTACGAGCAGTACTTC
.	TRBD2	TRBV7-6	17	TRBJ2-3	CASSLIVSGGPPDTQYF	TGTGCCAGCAGCTTAATAGTTAGCGGGGGGCCCCCGGATACGCAGTATTTT
.	TRBD2	TRBV15	15	TRBJ2-7	CATSRDSAGAYEQYF	TGTGCCACCAGCAGAGATTCGGCGGGGGCCTACGAGCAGTACTTC